Listed here are 13 T cell receptor beta chains from one sample, sequenced in a study of blood T cell repertoires in COVID-19. Assay: immunoSEQ multiplex PCR; the TCRdb copy retains only in-frame clones and omits some. This repertoire shows about 220,000 clones, about 90% found once; its top ten account for roughly 14%. The sample comprised PBMCs or T cells enriched from blood (not recorded which). The receptors shown here come from a woman between 45 and 60 years old with acute COVID-19.

The rearrangement joins TRBV20-1 to TRBJ2-1, with TRBD2 identical over 11 bases. Germline V gene lookup returns CDR1 DFQATT and CDR2 SNEGSKA (reference sequence). V lost 3 bases to trimming and J lost 6 bases; unmatched junction nucleotides: 13. CDR3 length: 17 amino acids. Here the CDR3 DNA reads TGCAGTGCTAGTGAGATGGTACTAGCGGGAGTAACCAATGAGCAGTTCTTC. This translates into CSASEMVLAGVTNEQFF.

This chain joins TRBV11-2 and TRBJ2-1; D is undetermined. The V and J ends lost 2 bases and 5 bases respectively, with 10 bases between them. Looked up from germline, CDR1 is SGHAT and CDR2 is FQNNGV. The CDR3 length is 14 residues. CDR3: CASSLNYADNEQFF. In DNA form, the CDR3 reads TGTGCCAGCAGCTTAAACTACGCCGACAATGAGCAGTTCTTC.

The V and J genes are TRBV28 and TRBJ2-7; D is ambiguous. With 5 bases removed from V and 3 bases from J, the gap between germline ends came to 8 bases. Germline V gives CDR1 MDHEN, CDR2 SYDVKM. The CDR3 sequence is 12 residues long. DNA for the CDR3: TGTGCCAGCAGTGAAACGCGCTACGAGCAGTACTTC. Its protein product is CASSETRYEQYF.

The rearrangement joins TRBV5-1 to TRBJ1-1; D not resolved. This CDR3 spans 15 amino acids. Germline CDR1 and CDR2: SGHRS and YFSETQ. The V and J ends lost 0 bases and 0 bases respectively, with 9 bases between them. In nucleotides, the CDR3 is TGCGCCAGCAGCTTGGGAGAGGGAATGAACACTGAAGCTTTCTTT. It encodes CASSLGEGMNTEAFF.

The V and J genes are TRBV6-4 and TRBJ1-2; the D gene is possibly TRBD1 (6 bases). The germline CDR1 and CDR2 sequences are MRHNA and SNTAGT. The CDR3 loop spans 15 amino acids. The V end lost 4 bases, the J end lost 2 bases, and 14 bases lay between the germline ends. CDR3 in DNA: TGTGCCAGCAGTGCCGAAGGGGGGGAAAACTATGGCTACACCTTC. This translates into CASSAEGGENYGYTF.

This sequence joins TRBV10-3 and TRBJ1-6; D might be TRBD1 (5 bases). The V end lost 0 bases, the J end lost 10 bases, and 10 bases lay between the germline ends. CDR1 is ENHRY and CDR2 is SYGVKD in the germline V gene. The CDR3 sequence is 14 residues long. The CDR3 loop is CAISESKGRSPLHF. The CDR3 nucleotides are TGTGCCATCAGTGAGTCGAAGGGGCGCTCACCCCTCCACTTT.

The chain recombines TRBV27 with TRBJ2-3, with 14 nucleotides matching TRBD2. Germline CDR1 and CDR2: MNHEY and SMNVEV (reference sequence). V lost 6 bases, J lost 2 bases, and 7 bases stayed unmatched. This CDR3 contains 17 residues. CDR3 region: CASRIRLAGGNTDTQYF. The CDR3 DNA reads as TGTGCCAGCAGAATCAGACTAGCGGGAGGGAACACAGATACGCAGTATTTT.

The chain combines TRBV28 with TRBJ2-7, with 7 bases fitting TRBD1. CDR1 and CDR2 from the germline V gene are MDHEN and SYDVKM. The ends lost 2 bases at V and 0 bases at J; junction bases unmatched: 4. The CDR3 length is 15 residues. Here the CDR3 reads CASSLRAGGSYEQYF. The CDR3 bases are TGTGCCAGCAGTTTAAGGGCAGGGGGCTCCTACGAGCAGTACTTC.

The J gene is TRBJ1-1, the V gene TRBV27, with no clear D. The CDR3 spans 13 residues. CDR1 is MNHEY and CDR2 is SMNVEV in the germline V gene (reference sequence). V dropped 1 base and J dropped 8 bases, with 11 bases sitting between them. As DNA, the CDR3 is TGTGCCAGCAGTTTATACGGGAACCCGGAAGCTTTCTTT. Translation gives CASSLYGNPEAFF.

V and J are TRBV24-1 and TRBJ1-2, with 9 bases fitting TRBD1. CDR3 length: 14 amino acids. The germline V gene encodes CDR1 KGHDR and CDR2 SFDVKD. The J segment lost 8 bases and the V segment lost 4 bases, leaving 7 bases of the junction unmatched. CDR3 coding DNA: TGTGCCACCAGTGACCGCACGGACAGGGGCGGCTACACCTTC. Amino acids: CATSDRTDRGGYTF.

The chain combines TRBV15 with TRBJ2-7; 11 positions match TRBD1. With V trimmed by 5 bases and J by 4 bases, 7 bases remained unmatched. CDR1 and CDR2 from the germline V gene are LNHNV and YYDKDF (reference sequence). This CDR3 is built from 15 residues. The CDR3 sequence is CATSDSGTGGYEQYF. The CDR3 coding sequence is TGTGCCACCAGCGATTCCGGGACAGGGGGGTACGAGCAGTACTTC. Combining the CDR3 with reference TRBV15 and TRBJ2-7 gives the whole variable domain DAMVIQNPRYQVTQFGKPVTLSCSQTLNHNVMYWYQQKSSQAPKLLFHYYDKDFNNEADTPDNFQSRRPNTSFCFLDIRSPGLGDTAMYLCATSDSGTGGYEQYFGPGTRLTVT.

V and J are TRBV13 and TRBJ1-2; 11 bases match TRBD1. Trimming removed 5 bases from V and 5 bases from J; junction bases left unmatched: 16. There are 18 residues in the CDR3. Germline V lookup: CDR1 PRHDT, CDR2 FYEKMQ (reference sequence). Here the CDR3 reads CASSQGQGAINPKYGYTF. For the CDR3, the DNA is TGTGCCAGCAGCCAAGGACAGGGGGCGATTAATCCCAAGTATGGCTACACCTTC.

This clone is a singleton in its sample. J is TRBJ2-5 and V is TRBV27, with a possible D match to TRBD1 (5 bases). Trimming stripped 0 bases from V and 5 bases from J, with 13 bases between. CDR1 is MNHEY, CDR2 SMNVEV, per germline (reference sequence). This CDR3 has 15 residues. The CDR3 region is CASSLSGLVWETQYF. In DNA form, the CDR3 reads TGTGCCAGCAGTTTATCGGGGCTGGTTTGGGAGACCCAGTACTTC.